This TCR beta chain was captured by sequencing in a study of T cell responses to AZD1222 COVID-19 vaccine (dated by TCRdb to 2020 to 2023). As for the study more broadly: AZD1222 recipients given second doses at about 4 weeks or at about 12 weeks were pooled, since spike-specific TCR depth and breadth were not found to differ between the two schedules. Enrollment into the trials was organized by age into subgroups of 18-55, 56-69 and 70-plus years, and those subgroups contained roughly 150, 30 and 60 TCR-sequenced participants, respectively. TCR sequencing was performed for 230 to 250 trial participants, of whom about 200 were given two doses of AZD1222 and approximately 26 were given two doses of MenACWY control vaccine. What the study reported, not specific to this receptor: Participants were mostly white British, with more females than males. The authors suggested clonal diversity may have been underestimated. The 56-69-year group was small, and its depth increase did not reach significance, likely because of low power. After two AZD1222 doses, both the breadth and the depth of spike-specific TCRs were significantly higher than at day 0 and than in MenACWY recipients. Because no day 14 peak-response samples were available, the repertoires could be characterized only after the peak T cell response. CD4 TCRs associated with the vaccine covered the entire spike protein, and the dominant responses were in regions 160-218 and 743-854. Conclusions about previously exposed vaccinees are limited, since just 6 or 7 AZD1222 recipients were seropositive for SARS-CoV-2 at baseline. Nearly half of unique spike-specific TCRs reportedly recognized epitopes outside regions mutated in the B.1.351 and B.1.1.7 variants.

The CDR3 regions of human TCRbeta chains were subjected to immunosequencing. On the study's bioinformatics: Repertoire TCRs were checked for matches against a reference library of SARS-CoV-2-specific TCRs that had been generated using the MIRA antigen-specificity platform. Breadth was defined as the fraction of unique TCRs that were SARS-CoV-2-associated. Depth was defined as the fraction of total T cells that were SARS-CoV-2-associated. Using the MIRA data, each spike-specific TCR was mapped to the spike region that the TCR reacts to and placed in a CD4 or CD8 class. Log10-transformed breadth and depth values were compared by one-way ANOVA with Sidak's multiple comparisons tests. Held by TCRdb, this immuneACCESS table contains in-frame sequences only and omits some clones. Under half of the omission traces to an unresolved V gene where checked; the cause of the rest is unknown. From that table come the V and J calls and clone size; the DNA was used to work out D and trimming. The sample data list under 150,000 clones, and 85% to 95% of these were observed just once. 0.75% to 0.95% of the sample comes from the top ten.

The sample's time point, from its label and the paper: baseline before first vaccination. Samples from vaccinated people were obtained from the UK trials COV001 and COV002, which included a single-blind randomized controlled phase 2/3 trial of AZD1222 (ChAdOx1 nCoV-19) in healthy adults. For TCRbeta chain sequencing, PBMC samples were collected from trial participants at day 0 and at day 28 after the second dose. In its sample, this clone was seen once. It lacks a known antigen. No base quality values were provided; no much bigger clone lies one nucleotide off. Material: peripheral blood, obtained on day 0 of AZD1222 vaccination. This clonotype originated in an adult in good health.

The CDR3 reads as follows: CASSSGFVNSPLHF. In nucleotides, the sequence is TGTGCCAGCAGTTCCGGGTTTGTCAATTCACCCCTCCACTTT. The chain is assembled from TRBV11-2 and TRBJ1-6; a confident D gene designation cannot be given. The CDR3, cysteine through phenylalanine, is 14 amino acids long. Solely the CDR3 DNA is kept, with 42 bases framed from the first base. CDR1 and CDR2 were assigned from the germline V gene as SGHAT and FQNNGV. V loses 6 bases of germline sequence and J loses 7 bases, and the interval between the two ends is 13 bases.